The clone carrying this T cell receptor (beta chain) occurred a few times. What it binds is unknown. The data belong to a study of T cells after yellow fever vaccination. General study results and limits: There was a possibility that FACS-sorted repertoires contained abundant clonotypes contaminating from the bulk population. Post-booster reappearance was seen for most primary-vaccination clones (about 96% CD4, around 90% CD8).

A universal primer site and UMIs were added as TCR cDNA was made by 5'RACE template switching. MiXCR, run by TCRdb on the 5' RACE reads, gives a single entry per CDR3 protein. There are fewer than 500,000 distinct CDR3 sequences in the sample; roughly a sixth occur only once, and 15% to 20% lies in the top ten. The CDR3 is made up of 13 amino acids. V was cut by 2 bases and J by 9 bases, with 11 bases left in between. The germline V gene encodes CDR1 LGHNA and CDR2 YSLEER. The receptor was derived from a man between 18 and 29 years old who received the YFV17D yellow fever vaccine. The sequenced sample was PBMCs, obtained before the yellow fever booster vaccination. V and J are TRBV4-3 and TRBJ2-1; no clear D gene. In nucleotides, the CDR3 is TGCGCCAGCAGCCAACTTGCCCCGGGTGAGCAGTTCTTC. Residues: CASSQLAPGEQFF.